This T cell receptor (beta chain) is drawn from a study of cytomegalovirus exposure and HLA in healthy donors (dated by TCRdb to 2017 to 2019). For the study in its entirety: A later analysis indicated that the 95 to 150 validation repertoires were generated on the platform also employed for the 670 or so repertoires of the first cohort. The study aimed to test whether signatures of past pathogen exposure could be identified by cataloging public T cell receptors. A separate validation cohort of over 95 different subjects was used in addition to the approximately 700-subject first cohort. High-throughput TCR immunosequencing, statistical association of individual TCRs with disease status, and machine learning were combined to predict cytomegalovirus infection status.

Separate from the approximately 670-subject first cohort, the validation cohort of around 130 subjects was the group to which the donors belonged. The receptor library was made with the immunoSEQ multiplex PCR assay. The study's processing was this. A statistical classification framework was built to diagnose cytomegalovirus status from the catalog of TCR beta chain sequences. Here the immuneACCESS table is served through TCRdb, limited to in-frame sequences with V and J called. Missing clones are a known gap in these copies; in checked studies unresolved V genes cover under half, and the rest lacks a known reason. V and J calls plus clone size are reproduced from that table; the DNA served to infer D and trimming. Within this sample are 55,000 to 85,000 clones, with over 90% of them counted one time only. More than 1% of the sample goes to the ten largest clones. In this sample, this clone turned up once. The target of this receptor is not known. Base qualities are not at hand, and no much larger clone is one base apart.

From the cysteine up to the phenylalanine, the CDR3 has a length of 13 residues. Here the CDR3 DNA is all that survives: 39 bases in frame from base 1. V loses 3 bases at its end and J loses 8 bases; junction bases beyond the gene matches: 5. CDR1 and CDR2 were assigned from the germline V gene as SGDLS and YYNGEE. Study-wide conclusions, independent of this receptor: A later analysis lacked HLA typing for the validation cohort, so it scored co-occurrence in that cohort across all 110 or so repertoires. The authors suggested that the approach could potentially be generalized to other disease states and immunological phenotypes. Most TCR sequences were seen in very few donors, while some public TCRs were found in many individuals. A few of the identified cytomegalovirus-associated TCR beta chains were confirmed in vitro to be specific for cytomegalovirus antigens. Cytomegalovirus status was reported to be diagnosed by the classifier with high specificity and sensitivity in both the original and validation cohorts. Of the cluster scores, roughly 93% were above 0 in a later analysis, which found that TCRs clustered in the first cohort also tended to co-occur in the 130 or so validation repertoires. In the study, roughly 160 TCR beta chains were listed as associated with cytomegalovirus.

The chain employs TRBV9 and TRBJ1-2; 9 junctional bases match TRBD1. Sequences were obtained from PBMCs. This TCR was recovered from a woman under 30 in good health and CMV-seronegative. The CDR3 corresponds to CASSAGTGRGYTF. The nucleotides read TGTGCCAGCAGCGCCGGGACAGGGCGAGGCTACACCTTC. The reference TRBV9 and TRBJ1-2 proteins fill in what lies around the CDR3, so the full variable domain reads DSGVTQTPKHLITATGQRVTLRCSPRSGDLSVYWYQQSLDQGLQFLIQYYNGEERAKGNILERFSAQQFPDLHSELNLSSLELGDSALYFCASSAGTGRGYTFGSGTRLTVV.